This record concerns one T cell receptor beta chain sequence. This sample stems from a study of T cell changes during pregnancy in multiple sclerosis. Method: immunoSEQ multiplex PCR; TCRdb's copy keeps in-frame clones and lacks some. Here the sample spans some 130,000 clones, 90% to 98% being singletons. This clonotype was sampled from a female donor with multiple sclerosis, enrolled in a pregnancy study. Sequenced material: peripheral blood, taken after pregnancy.

This CDR3 is CAWDGDRGPLFGYTF. The CDR3 DNA follows: TGTGCCTGGGACGGGGACAGGGGGCCTTTGTTTGGCTACACCTTC. V gene TRBV7-9 combines with J gene TRBJ1-2; 12 nucleotides line up with TRBD1. V shed 11 bases, J shed 7 bases, and the junction held 14 bases outside the gene matches. Germline loops: CDR1 SEHNR, CDR2 FQNEAQ (reference sequence). The CDR3 is made up of 15 amino acids.